This T cell receptor (beta chain) was observed in a study of T cells in Graves' hyperthyroidism and ophthalmopathy. A remark on this clonotype: Its antigen is not known.

Whole-study results and caveats: Researchers found most expanded thyroid clonotypes above 0.001 in blood as well.

Extraction of PBMCs used roughly 9.4 ml of fresh peripheral blood. Researchers took RNA transcripts and amplified the TCR beta CDR3 regions from them. The TCR CDR3 first-round RT-PCR relied on the HTBI primer set. TCRdb reanalysed the multiplex PCR reads using MiXCR and keeps one entry per CDR3 protein. Among 360,000 or so distinct CDR3 sequences listed, 19% were seen once. Between the trimmed V and J ends, which lost 6 bases and 6 bases, there was a span of 24 bases. This CDR3 contains 16 residues. The sequence came from a woman aged 18-30 years with Graves' hyperthyroidism. The sequenced material came from blood. The chain carries TRBV12-3 or TRBV12-4 and TRBJ2-7; the D gene is possibly TRBD2 (6 bases). The CDR3 is CASSLSRVGGAGEQYF. CDR3 bases: TGTGCCAGCAGCCTCAGTCGGGTCGGAGGGGCAGGCGAGCAGTACTTC.